Detailed here is one T cell receptor (beta chain). Its antigen remains unknown. Constant-segment primers served in 5'RACE that generated TCR alpha and TCR beta cDNA libraries bearing sample barcodes and UMIs. TCRdb processed the 5' RACE reads anew with MiXCR; each CDR3 protein has one entry. The sample lists about 560,000 distinct CDR3 sequences, 17% occurring once. The germline V and J ends were trimmed by 2 bases and 3 bases, with 11 bases remaining between them. Germline V gene data show CDR1 as SEHNR and CDR2 as FQNEAQ (reference sequence). The CDR3 covers 14 residues. The source of the sample is a study of T-cell memory formation after mild COVID-19. Looking at the study overall: The TCR clusters were mostly specific to one donor.

Findings of the study overall: Researchers report contracting CD4+ clones mostly in CM and EM, with CD8+ clones in EMRA.

Sequencing was carried out using PBMCs or a T cell subset sorted from them (not recorded which). The chain links TRBV7-9 to TRBJ2-7; D may be TRBD1 (6 bases). This receptor was taken from an adult woman who had mild COVID-19 (a few samples of this study predate the infection). Cell type and time point are not known. The CDR3 DNA is TGTGCCAGCAGCTTAACAGGGCCAAACTACGAGCAGTACTTC. Protein product: CASSLTGPNYEQYF.